What follows is one TCR beta chain and its context. Its antigen remains unknown. A universal primer site arose from template switching, and cDNA bore unique molecular identifiers. MiXCR, applied by TCRdb to the 5' RACE reads, yields one record per CDR3 protein. The sample has roughly 1,500,000 distinct CDR3 sequences; about 32% are singletons. This entry comes from a study of identical twins. Study-level points and caveats: The degree of excess twin sharing was weaker in beta out-of-frame sequences. Beta clonotypes that were abundant in cord blood contained fewer insertions, a pattern absent from memory repertoires. Among monozygotic twins, out-of-frame TCR alpha sharing exceeded what models predicted.

CDR1 is LGHNA, CDR2 YNFKEQ, per germline. CDR3 length equals 16 residues. The clonotype comes from a newborn girl in good health. Sequenced material: cord blood. The V call is TRBV4-2, the J call TRBJ2-1; D might be TRBD2 (5 bases). TRBJ2-7 explains the end of the DNA better; the J call may be wrong. CDR3 region: CASSQEASTMGNEQYF. The CDR3 region has the DNA TGTGCCAGCAGCCAAGAGGCTAGCACTATGGGGAATGAGCAGTACTTC.